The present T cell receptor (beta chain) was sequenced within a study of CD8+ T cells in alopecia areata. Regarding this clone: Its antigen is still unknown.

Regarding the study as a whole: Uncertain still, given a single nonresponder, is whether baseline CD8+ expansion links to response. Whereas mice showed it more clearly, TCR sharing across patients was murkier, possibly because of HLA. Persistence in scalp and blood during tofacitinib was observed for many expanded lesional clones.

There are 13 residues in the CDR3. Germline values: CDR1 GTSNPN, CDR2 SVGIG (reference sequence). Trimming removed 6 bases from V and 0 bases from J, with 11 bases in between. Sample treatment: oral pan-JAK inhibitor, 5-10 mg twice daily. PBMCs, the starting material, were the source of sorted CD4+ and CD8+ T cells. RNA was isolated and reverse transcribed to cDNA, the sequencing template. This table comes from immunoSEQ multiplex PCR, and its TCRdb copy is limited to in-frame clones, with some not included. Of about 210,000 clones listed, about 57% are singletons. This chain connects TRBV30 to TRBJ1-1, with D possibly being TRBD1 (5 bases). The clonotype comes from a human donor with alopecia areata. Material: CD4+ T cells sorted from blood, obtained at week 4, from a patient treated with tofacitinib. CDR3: CACGDRLNTEAFF. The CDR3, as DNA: TGTGCCTGCGGGGACCGCCTGAACACTGAAGCTTTCTTT.